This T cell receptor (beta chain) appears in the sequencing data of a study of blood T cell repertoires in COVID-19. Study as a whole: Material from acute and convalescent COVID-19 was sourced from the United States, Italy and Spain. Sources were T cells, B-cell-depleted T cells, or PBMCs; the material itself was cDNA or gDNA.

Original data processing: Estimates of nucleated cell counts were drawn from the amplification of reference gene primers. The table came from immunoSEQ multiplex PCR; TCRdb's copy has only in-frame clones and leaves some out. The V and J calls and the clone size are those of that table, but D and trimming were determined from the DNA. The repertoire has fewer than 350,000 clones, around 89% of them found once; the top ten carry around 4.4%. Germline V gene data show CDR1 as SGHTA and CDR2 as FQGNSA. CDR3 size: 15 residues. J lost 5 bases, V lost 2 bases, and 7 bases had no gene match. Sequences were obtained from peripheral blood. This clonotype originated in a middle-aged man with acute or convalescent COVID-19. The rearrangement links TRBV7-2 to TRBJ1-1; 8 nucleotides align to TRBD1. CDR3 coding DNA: TGTGCCAGCAGCTTAACAGGGGGGAGAGGGACTGAAGCTTTCTTT. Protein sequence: CASSLTGGRGTEAFF.